Following are 23 T cell receptor beta chains from one sample sequenced in a study of beta chain features in type 1 diabetes. Study results and limitations: Type 1 diabetes patients had TCRB CDR3s that were shorter (moderately but significantly so) in all four CD4+ subsets.

Their target antigens are unknown. What was sequenced were expressed TCRB transcripts, since all of the isolated RNA had been reverse transcribed. Produced via immunoSEQ multiplex PCR; TCRdb's table is partial and in-frame only. Seen here are approximately 170,000 clones, less than 10% observed once, and the top ten hold around 0.5%. The specimen was central memory CD4+ T cells from blood. These receptors all stem from a man aged 18 to 29 with type 1 diabetes.

This clone showed up just a few times. The V call is TRBV15, the J call TRBJ2-7; a weak D match, TRBD1 (6 bases). Trimming shortened V by 0 bases and J by 6 bases, and 9 bases separated the two germline ends. Germline V gene lookup returns CDR1 LNHNV and CDR2 YYDKDF (reference sequence). The CDR3 consists of 13 residues. The CDR3 reads CATSRDPRGEQYF. The CDR3 region has the DNA TGTGCCACCAGCAGAGATCCCAGGGGCGAGCAGTACTTC.

The rearrangement links TRBV5-1 to TRBJ1-1; 7 nucleotides align to TRBD1. From germline, CDR1 is SGHRS and CDR2 YFSETQ. Trimming at V came to 4 bases and at J to 6 bases, leaving 15 bases not matched to a gene. The CDR3 has 16 amino acids. The CDR3 sequence is CASSPGANTGDPEAFF. DNA of the CDR3: TGCGCCAGCAGCCCGGGGGCCAACACAGGGGACCCTGAAGCTTTCTTT.

This chain uses TRBV18 with TRBJ2-3; a weak D match, TRBD2 (5 bases). Germline loops: CDR1 KGHSH, CDR2 LQKENI. Trimming cost V 3 bases and J 5 bases, with 9 bases left between them. The CDR3 sequence is 13 residues long. CDR3 amino acids: CASSPGGGDTQYF. In nucleotides, the CDR3 is TGTGCCAGCTCACCCGGCGGAGGAGATACGCAGTATTTT.

The V and J genes are TRBV7-2 and TRBJ2-7; D call uncertain. Germline CDR1 is SGHTA and CDR2 is FQGNSA. The V end lost 2 bases, the J end lost 7 bases, and 15 bases lay between the germline ends. CDR3 length: 14 amino acids. The CDR3 region has the DNA TGTGCCAGCAGCTTATCCCCGGTACAGTCTGAGCAGTACTTC. The encoded protein is CASSLSPVQSEQYF. The full variable domain, completed using reference TRBV7-2 and TRBJ2-7, is GAGVSQSPSNKVTEKGKDVELRCDPISGHTALYWYRQSLGQGLEFLIYFQGNSAPDKSGLPSDRFSAERTGGSVSTLTIQRTQQEDSAVYLCASSLSPVQSEQYFGPGTRLTVT.

This chain joins TRBV5-6 and TRBJ2-7; D is uncertain. The CDR3 consists of 12 residues. Between the trimmed V and J ends, which lost 2 bases and 3 bases, there was a span of 6 bases. CDR1 and CDR2 (germline): SGHDT, YYEEEE. CDR3 nucleotide sequence: TGTGCCAGCAGCTTTCTGAGCTACGAGCAGTACTTC. This gives the protein CASSFLSYEQYF.

In this sample, this clone turned up a few times. The chain couples TRBV11-2 to TRBJ1-1; D not certain. This CDR3 is built from 14 residues. Germline V lookup: CDR1 SGHAT, CDR2 FQNNGV. V was pared by 3 bases and J by 0 bases, with 8 bases between. The CDR3 is CASSFLTLNTEAFF. Written as DNA, the CDR3 is TGTGCCAGCAGCTTTCTTACACTGAACACTGAAGCTTTCTTT.

The chain combines TRBV7-2 with TRBJ2-3, with D maybe TRBD1 (5 bases). CDR1 is SGHTA, CDR2 FQGNSA, per germline. Trimming removed 5 bases from V and 0 bases from J, with 12 bases in between. The CDR3 loop spans 15 amino acids. This CDR3 is CASSQEGDSTDTQYF. The CDR3 bases are TGTGCCAGCAGCCAAGAAGGGGATAGCACAGATACGCAGTATTTT. Complete variable domain (other parts from reference TRBV7-2 and TRBJ2-3): GAGVSQSPSNKVTEKGKDVELRCDPISGHTALYWYRQSLGQGLEFLIYFQGNSAPDKSGLPSDRFSAERTGGSVSTLTIQRTQQEDSAVYLCASSQEGDSTDTQYFGPGTRLTVL.

This clone was detected only a few times. This chain joins TRBV28 and TRBJ2-7; 7 bases align to TRBD2. V shed 4 bases and J 6 bases; nucleotides not matched to a gene: 9. The CDR3 loop spans 14 amino acids. From germline, CDR1 is MDHEN and CDR2 SYDVKM. The CDR3 coding sequence is TGTGCCAGCAGTTGGGGGAACCAGCGGGGCGAGCAGTACTTC. This codes for CASSWGNQRGEQYF.

The chain recombines TRBV18 with TRBJ2-4, with 8 nucleotides matching TRBD1. The ends lost 3 bases at V and 5 bases at J; junction bases unmatched: 9. Germline V gives CDR1 KGHSH, CDR2 LQKENI. This CDR3 is built from 16 residues. The CDR3 here is CASSPLTGDVENIQYF. The CDR3 DNA reads as TGTGCCAGCTCACCCTTGACAGGGGACGTAGAAAACATTCAGTACTTC.

J is TRBJ2-3 and V is TRBV30; weak D call: TRBD2 (6 bases). V lost 5 bases, J lost 4 bases, and 19 bases lay in between. This CDR3 has 15 amino acids. CDR1 GTSNPN and CDR2 SVGIG come from the germline V gene (reference sequence). As DNA, the CDR3 is TGTGCCTGGTCCGGTCCCGGGGGTATAGCAGATACGCAGTATTTT. Protein product: CAWSGPGGIADTQYF.

This sequence joins TRBV5-6 and TRBJ2-1; 12 bases match TRBD2. The CDR3 spans 14 residues. CDR1 and CDR2 from the germline V gene are SGHDT and YYEEEE. The ends lost 4 bases at V and 8 bases at J; junction bases unmatched: 4. CDR3 sequence (DNA): TGTGCCAGCAGCGCGGGACTAGCGGGCTATGAGCAGTTCTTC. It specifies CASSAGLAGYEQFF.

This clone was detected a few times. The genes are TRBV7-9 and TRBJ2-3; TRBD1 matches at 7 bases. V trimming: 6 bases; J trimming: 4 bases; junction bases outside the gene matches: 10. The germline V gene has CDR1 SEHNR and CDR2 FQNEAQ (reference sequence). The CDR3 runs to 15 residues. CDR3 sequence: CASRLGVTGADTQYF. Here the CDR3 DNA reads TGTGCCAGCAGGCTTGGAGTAACAGGGGCAGATACGCAGTATTTT.

The CDR3, as DNA: TGTGCCAGCAGCGTAACGGCCAGGGGGGCTGGCTATGGCTACACCTTC. Amino acid sequence: CASSVTARGAGYGYTF. V usage is TRBV9 and J usage is TRBJ1-2, with TRBD1 matching 7 bases. The junction had 10 bases not matched to a gene; V was cut back by 1 base and J by 4 bases. The CDR3 is 16 residues long. Germline CDR1 and CDR2: SGDLS and YYNGEE. Variable domain in full (rest from reference TRBV9 and TRBJ1-2): DSGVTQTPKHLITATGQRVTLRCSPRSGDLSVYWYQQSLDQGLQFLIQYYNGEERAKGNILERFSAQQFPDLHSELNLSSLELGDSALYFCASSVTARGAGYGYTFGSGTRLTVV.

The chain carries TRBV29-1 and TRBJ1-1, with D maybe TRBD1 (5 bases). This CDR3 has 13 amino acids. V was cut by 3 bases and J by 4 bases, with 12 bases left in between. CDR1 is SQVTM, CDR2 ANQGSEA, per germline. Written as DNA, the CDR3 is TGCAGCGTTGACGGGGGAAGGGGCACTGAAGCTTTCTTT. Amino acids: CSVDGGRGTEAFF.

This clone has a handful of counts. This chain uses TRBV5-4 with TRBJ2-5, with 9 bases identical to TRBD2. With V trimmed by 4 bases and J by 3 bases, 10 bases remained unmatched. CDR1 is SGHNT, CDR2 YYREEE, per germline (reference sequence). This CDR3 contains 16 residues. CDR3 nucleotides: TGTGCCAGCAGCCCCCGGAGGCGGGAGGGAGAAGAGACCCAGTACTTC. Protein sequence: CASSPRRREGEETQYF.

The rearrangement joins TRBV5-6 to TRBJ2-2, with 12 positions matching TRBD1. Germline V gene sequence: CDR1 SGHDT, CDR2 YYEEEE. The V segment lost 3 bases and the J segment 3 bases; nucleotides outside the gene matches: 3. The CDR3 length is 16 residues. CDR3 residues: CASSYRDRGHTGELFF. Here the CDR3 DNA reads TGTGCCAGCAGCTACCGGGACAGGGGGCACACCGGGGAGCTGTTTTTT.

This clone was counted between two and nine times. The chain uses TRBV5-4 and TRBJ2-5; the D gene is possibly TRBD2 (6 bases). The CDR3 consists of 15 residues. Germline-derived CDR1 and CDR2 are SGHNT and YYREEE (reference sequence). V lost 4 bases to trimming and J lost 4 bases, with 17 bases between them. For the CDR3, the DNA is TGTGCCAGCAGCCCCGGGGGTAGCTTAGGAGAGACCCAGTACTTC. Translating gives CASSPGGSLGETQYF.

This chain uses TRBV6-6 with TRBJ2-7, with no clear D. Per the germline V gene, CDR1 is MNHNY and CDR2 is SVGAGI (reference sequence). The CDR3 contains 13 residues. The V gene lost 2 bases and the J gene lost 6 bases, with 11 bases spanning the gap. In nucleotides, the CDR3 is TGTGCCAGCAGTTACCCGACACCTCCCGAGCAGTACTTC. It encodes CASSYPTPPEQYF.

The rearrangement joins TRBV5-1 to TRBJ2-5, with D unresolved. Trimming left V 1 base short and J 4 bases short, with 8 bases between. The CDR3 is 13 amino acids. CDR1 SGHRS and CDR2 YFSETQ come from the germline V gene. The CDR3 nucleotides read TGCGCCAGCAGCTTGCGACTTTCAGAGACCCAGTACTTC. Its translation: CASSLRLSETQYF.

The table lists this clone with a few counts. The V and J genes are TRBV5-1 and TRBJ2-5; 8 positions agree with TRBD1. The CDR3 contains 15 residues. V shed 4 bases and J 2 bases; nucleotides not matched to a gene: 7. The germline gives CDR1 SGHRS, CDR2 YFSETQ. CDR3 sequence: CASSRGQATQETQYF. CDR3 DNA: TGCGCCAGCAGCCGGGGACAGGCGACACAAGAGACCCAGTACTTC.

The chain couples TRBV5-1 to TRBJ2-2, with 8 nucleotides matching TRBD1. The CDR3 totals 18 residues. V shed 0 bases and J 0 bases; nucleotides not matched to a gene: 7. The germline V gene encodes CDR1 SGHRS and CDR2 YFSETQ. CDR3 sequence: CASSLAGTGGTNTGELFF. CDR3 sequence (DNA): TGCGCCAGCAGCTTGGCGGGGACAGGTGGTACGAACACCGGGGAGCTGTTTTTT.

This clone was seen only a few times. This chain connects TRBV28 to TRBJ1-1, with 7 nucleotides matching TRBD1. The CDR3 extends over 14 amino acids. Germline values: CDR1 MDHEN, CDR2 SYDVKM. Unmatched junction bases numbered 6, after V lost 8 bases and J lost 0 bases. This CDR3 reads CASRTGGVNTEAFF. CDR3 bases: TGTGCCAGCCGGACAGGAGGAGTGAACACTGAAGCTTTCTTT. The full variable domain, in which reference TRBV28 and TRBJ1-1 provide the parts outside the CDR3, is DVKVTQSSRYLVKRTGEKVFLECVQDMDHENMFWYRQDPGLGLRLIYFSYDVKMKEKGDIPEGYSVSREKKERFSLILESASTNQTSMYLCASRTGGVNTEAFFGQGTRLTVV.

This sequence joins TRBV15 and TRBJ2-7; 8 nucleotides align to TRBD1. The CDR3 extends over 15 amino acids. Germline loops: CDR1 LNHNV, CDR2 YYDKDF (reference sequence). Trimming cost V 8 bases and J 0 bases; bases outside gene matches: 9. The chain's CDR3 is CATVGDRTSSYEQYF. The DNA for the CDR3 is TGTGCCACCGTAGGGGACAGGACGAGCTCCTACGAGCAGTACTTC. Full variable domain (rest looked up from reference TRBV15 and TRBJ2-7): DAMVIQNPRYQVTQFGKPVTLSCSQTLNHNVMYWYQQKSSQAPKLLFHYYDKDFNNEADTPDNFQSRRPNTSFCFLDIRSPGLGDTAMYLCATVGDRTSSYEQYFGPGTRLTVT.